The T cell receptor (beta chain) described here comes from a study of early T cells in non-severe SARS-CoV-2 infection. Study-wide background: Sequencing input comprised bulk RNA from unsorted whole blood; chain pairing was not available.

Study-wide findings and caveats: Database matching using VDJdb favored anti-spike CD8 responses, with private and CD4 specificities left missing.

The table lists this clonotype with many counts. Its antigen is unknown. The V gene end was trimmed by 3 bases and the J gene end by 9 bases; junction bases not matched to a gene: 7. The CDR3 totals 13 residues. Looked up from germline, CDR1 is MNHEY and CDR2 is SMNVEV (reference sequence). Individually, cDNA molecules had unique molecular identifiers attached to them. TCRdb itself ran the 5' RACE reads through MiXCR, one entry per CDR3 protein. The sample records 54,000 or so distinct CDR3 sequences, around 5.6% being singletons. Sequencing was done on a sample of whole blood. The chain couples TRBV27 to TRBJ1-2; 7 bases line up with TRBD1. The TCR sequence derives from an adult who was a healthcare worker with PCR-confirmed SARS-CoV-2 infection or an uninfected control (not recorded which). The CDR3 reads CASSFRTGDSYTF. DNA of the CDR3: TGTGCCAGCAGTTTTCGAACAGGGGATAGCTACACCTTC.